Below, one T cell receptor (beta chain) is given with its context. What antigen it recognizes has not been identified. The sample holds no much larger clone one base away, and base qualities are not on file. Collaborating institutions collected whole blood in K2EDTA tubes following their own protocols. For TCRbeta analysis, collaborator samples were shipped as frozen whole blood, as isolated PBMCs, or as DNA extracted from either sample type. The entry originates in a study of blood T cell repertoires in COVID-19 (dated by TCRdb to the early 2020s). About the full investigation: Samples covering the acute and convalescent phases of COVID-19 were provided by collaborators in the United States, Italy and Spain. The prospective study material was composed of cDNA or gDNA derived from T cells, B-cell-depleted T cells, or PBMCs. Subjects who had been exposed to COVID-19, were actively infected with it, or had recovered from it provided the deeply sampled blood TCRbeta repertoires that made up the dataset. A freely available public database, intended as a resource for researchers studying the immune response to SARS-CoV-2, is where the repertoires were released. Samples came from the ongoing ImmuneRACE study (first 160 participants) plus 1,254 subjects from 6 global collaborators. Nearly every sample came with metadata listing a de-identified subject ID, COVID-19 status, age in years and sex. Where available, HLA class I and class II types were obtained from metadata supplied by the sample provider rather than from assay-based typing.

V loses 4 bases of germline sequence and J loses 3 bases, and the interval between the two ends is 13 bases. There are 16 amino acids in the CDR3, from cysteine to phenylalanine inclusive. CDR3 DNA is the only sequence kept; it has 48 bases, read in frame from the first base. CDR1 and CDR2, looked up from the germline V gene, are SGHVS and FNYEAQ. Broad study findings and their caveats: The amount of clinical and demographic metadata varied by source and participant and was provided uncurated.

TCRbeta CDR3 regions were amplified from genomic DNA using the immunoSEQ Assay, a bias-controlled multiplex PCR. From the authors' description of their analysis: Within the assay, amplification of reference gene primers was used to estimate how many nucleated cells each sample contained. Sequence reads were collapsed and filtered to measure the absolute abundance of every unique TCRbeta CDR3 rearrangement. For each sample, productive Simpson clonality was calculated as the square root of Simpson's diversity index across productive rearrangements. TCRdb holds this immuneACCESS table with in-frame rearrangements only. Some clones are missing; in checked studies, unresolved V genes explain under half, and the rest has no known cause. V and J calls and clone size are those listed in that table; D and trimming were worked out from the DNA. The sample includes 150,000 to 200,000 clones, with about 86% observed a single time. The ten largest clones add up to roughly 2.8% of the sample.

This TCR was recovered from a woman aged 30 to 39 with active or convalescent COVID-19. The specimen sequenced was peripheral blood. This receptor chain uses TRBV7-6 and TRBJ2-6; TRBD2 could be the D gene, as 6 bases match. The nucleotide sequence is TGTGCCAGCAGCTCCCGACTAGGCGGTGGGGCCAACGTCCTGACTTTC. This is translated as CASSSRLGGGANVLTF.